Below are 30 T cell receptor beta chains sequenced from a single sample in a study of CD8 T cells in ankylosing spondylitis. TCRdb re-derived calls from the 5' RACE reads in MiXCR, one entry per CDR3 protein. This sample has 35,000 or so distinct CDR3 sequences, with 15% to 20% found just once. What was sequenced was blood. The source of these receptors is a male donor with ankylosing spondylitis or in good health (not recorded which).

J is TRBJ2-1 and V is TRBV7-3; 7 bases fit TRBD2. This CDR3 is built from 15 residues. J was trimmed by 4 bases and V by 3 bases; bases with no gene match: 6. Germline values: CDR1 SGHTA, CDR2 FQGTGA. The CDR3 spells CASSFERGRYNEQFF. CDR3 nucleotide sequence: TGTGCCAGCAGCTTTGAGCGGGGACGGTACAATGAGCAGTTCTTC.

This clonotype was detected a few times. The chain joins TRBV5-1 to TRBJ2-7, with D possibly matching TRBD1 (5 bases). Trimming pared 4 bases from V and 6 bases from J, leaving 14 bases between. This CDR3 is built from 13 residues. Germline values: CDR1 SGHRS, CDR2 YFSETQ. The CDR3 nucleotides are TGCGCCAGCAGCCAGGACAAAGCCTCCGAGCAGTACGTC. Translating it yields CASSQDKASEQYV.

The chain links TRBV24-1 to TRBJ2-1; TRBD1 is a possible D gene (6 bases). Trimming removed 5 bases from V and 10 bases from J, with 14 bases in between. From germline, CDR1 is KGHDR and CDR2 SFDVKD. The CDR3 covers 13 residues. The CDR3: CATSVQGIGEQFF. The CDR3 DNA reads as TGTGCCACCAGTGTCCAGGGGATCGGCGAGCAGTTCTTC.

This clonotype has more than one count but fewer than ten. V is TRBV20-1 and J is TRBJ1-4, with D perhaps TRBD1 (5 bases). Deletions cut 7 bases from V and 8 bases from J, with 17 bases between. The CDR3 is made up of 13 amino acids. Per the germline V gene, CDR1 is DFQATT and CDR2 is SNEGSKA (reference sequence). CDR3 DNA: TGCAGTGTCCCGGGGGTTGGTAGAGAAAAACTGTTTTTT. It is translated as CSVPGVGREKLFF.

The V call is TRBV12-3 or TRBV12-4, the J call TRBJ2-7, with a tentative D call TRBD2 (6 bases). The CDR3 extends over 16 amino acids. V was shortened by 2 bases and J by 0 bases, with 14 bases between the two germline ends. As DNA, the CDR3 is TGTGCCAGCAGTTTAAGGGGCGGAGGGGCCTCCTACGAGCAGTACTTC. Translated, it gives CASSLRGGGASYEQYF.

This clonotype was found a few times. The chain is built from TRBV6-6 and TRBJ2-5; the match to TRBD2 covers 11 bases. Germline trimming cut 6 bases from V and 2 bases from J; bases unmatched to any gene: 2. Germline V CDR1 and CDR2: MNHNY, SVGAGI (reference sequence). The CDR3 contains 14 residues. CDR3 sequence reads: CASRGTSGQETQYF. CDR3 nucleotides: TGTGCCAGCAGGGGGACTAGCGGACAAGAGACCCAGTACTTC.

In this sample, this clonotype turned up a few times. CDR3 sequence: CASSATGNYEQYF. In DNA form, the CDR3 reads TGCGCCAGCAGCGCCACAGGGAACTACGAGCAGTACTTC. The chain is built from TRBV5-1 and TRBJ2-7; tentatively, D is TRBD1 (6 bases). The CDR3 spans 13 residues. Germline assignment: CDR1 SGHRS and CDR2 YFSETQ. V was cut by 4 bases and J by 3 bases, with 11 bases left in between.

This clonotype was seen a few times. This sequence joins TRBV12-3 or TRBV12-4 and TRBJ1-1; D might be TRBD1 (5 bases). Trimming shortened V by 6 bases and J by 2 bases, and 10 bases separated the two germline ends. The CDR3 consists of 13 residues. The CDR3 DNA follows: TGTGCCAGCAGCGACGACAGAAACACTGAAGCTTTCTTT. Protein product: CASSDDRNTEAFF.

This clonotype occurred a few times. J is TRBJ2-3 and V is TRBV5-1; TRBD1 aligns across 11 bases. Germline V gene data show CDR1 as SGHRS and CDR2 as YFSETQ. J was trimmed by 4 bases and V by 6 bases; bases with no gene match: 7. The CDR3 is made up of 15 amino acids. CDR3 in amino acids: CASTTDRGRADTQYF. In nucleotides, the CDR3 is TGCGCCAGCACCACGGACAGGGGGCGTGCAGATACGCAGTATTTT.

The gene calls are TRBV12-3 or TRBV12-4 and TRBJ1-5; D is unclear. There are 13 residues in the CDR3. The V end was cut by 3 bases, the J end by 4 bases, with 7 bases between. The CDR3 nucleotides read TGTGCCAGCAGTTTCGGGGAGAATCAGCCCCAGCATTTT. Its protein is CASSFGENQPQHF.

V is TRBV7-2 and J is TRBJ2-3; D gene ambiguous. Germline values: CDR1 SGHTA, CDR2 FQGNSA. The V end lost 1 base, the J end lost 5 bases, and 10 bases lay between the germline ends. The CDR3 loop spans 14 amino acids. Here the CDR3 reads CASSLGSALDTQYF. In nucleotides, the CDR3 is TGTGCCAGCAGCTTAGGGTCAGCTCTAGATACGCAGTATTTT. The full variable domain, its missing parts supplied by reference TRBV7-2 and TRBJ2-3, is GAGVSQSPSNKVTEKGKDVELRCDPISGHTALYWYRQSLGQGLEFLIYFQGNSAPDKSGLPSDRFSAERTGGSVSTLTIQRTQQEDSAVYLCASSLGSALDTQYFGPGTRLTVL.

This clonotype was counted a few times. The chain combines TRBV12-3 or TRBV12-4 with TRBJ2-1; 12 bases align to TRBD2. The CDR3 has 17 amino acids. After removal of 5 bases from V and 7 bases from J, the junction contained 12 bases not matched to a gene. CDR3: CASSPRASGRAGNEQFF. DNA of the CDR3: TGTGCCAGCAGTCCAAGGGCTAGCGGGAGGGCCGGGAATGAGCAGTTCTTC.

This clonotype was counted between two and nine times. The V and J genes are TRBV29-1 and TRBJ1-5; no definite D call. Germline CDR1 reads SQVTM; CDR2 reads ANQGSEA. CDR3 length: 13 amino acids. Trimming shortened V by 7 bases and J by 0 bases, and 10 bases separated the two germline ends. The CDR3 is CSARLNSNQPQHF. The CDR3 DNA is TGCAGCGCCCGTCTTAATAGCAATCAGCCCCAGCATTTT.

There are a few counts of this clonotype. The chain joins TRBV12-3 or TRBV12-4 to TRBJ2-2; TRBD2 matches 9 bases. The CDR3 extends over 16 amino acids. Trimming at V came to 5 bases and at J to 4 bases, leaving 8 bases not matched to a gene. CDR3 coding DNA: TGTGCCAGCAGTAAGCTAGCGGGATCTACCACCGGGGAGCTGTTTTTT. Protein: CASSKLAGSTTGELFF.

This clonotype showed up just a few times. The rearrangement links TRBV21-1 to TRBJ2-3. TRBV21-1 is a pseudogene. This CDR3 is 13 amino acids long. The CDR3 protein is CASRRQTNDTQYF. CDR3 nucleotides: TGTGCCAGCAGAAGGCAGACCAACGATACGCAGTATTTT.

This chain uses TRBV20-1 with TRBJ2-1; 9 bases are shared with TRBD1. V was pared by 5 bases and J by 5 bases, with 7 bases of the junction left unmatched. CDR1 is DFQATT and CDR2 is SNEGSKA in the germline V gene (reference sequence). The CDR3 totals 14 residues. CDR3 in amino acids: CSALLGTGNNEQFF. The CDR3 bases are TGCAGTGCTCTCCTTGGGACAGGGAACAATGAGCAGTTCTTC.

The chain couples TRBV12-3 or TRBV12-4 to TRBJ2-2; 9 nucleotides line up with TRBD1. The CDR3 contains 15 residues. Germline trimming cut 7 bases from V and 4 bases from J; bases unmatched to any gene: 7. The CDR3 bases are TGTGCCAGCACGTTGGACAGGGGACCCACCGGGGAGCTGTTTTTT. This gives the protein CASTLDRGPTGELFF.

The J gene is TRBJ1-1, the V gene TRBV13; D unresolved. Germline CDR1 and CDR2: PRHDT and FYEKMQ (reference sequence). V shed 5 bases and J shed 2 bases, with 9 bases lying between them. There are 13 residues in the CDR3. The CDR3 spells CASSPRVNTEAFF. In DNA, the CDR3 is TGTGCCAGCAGCCCAAGGGTTAACACTGAAGCTTTCTTT.

The V and J genes are TRBV7-2 and TRBJ2-2; tentatively, D is TRBD2 (6 bases). Germline-derived CDR1 and CDR2 are SGHTA and FQGNSA. The CDR3 has 13 amino acids. Trimming stripped 8 bases from V and 3 bases from J, with 10 bases between. In nucleotides, the CDR3 is TGTGCCAGCTCTCCGGGGGACACCGGGGAGCTGTTTTTT. It translates to CASSPGDTGELFF.

The V gene is TRBV2, the J gene TRBJ2-5; 7 bases map to TRBD1. Germline V gives CDR1 SNHLY, CDR2 FYNNEI. This CDR3 comprises 14 residues. The J segment lost 2 bases and the V segment lost 4 bases, leaving 4 bases of the junction unmatched. The CDR3 nucleotides read TGTGCCAGCAGTGCTGGGACAGTGCAAGAGACCCAGTACTTC. This gives the protein CASSAGTVQETQYF. The whole variable domain, remainder taken from reference TRBV2 and TRBJ2-5, is EPEVTQTPSHQVTQMGQEVILRCVPISNHLYFYWYRQILGQKVEFLVSFYNNEISEKSEIFDDQFSVERPDGSNFTLKIRSTKLEDSAMYFCASSAGTVQETQYFGPGTRLLVL.

The chain has TRBV7-2 and TRBJ2-3; perhaps TRBD1 as D (6 bases). The V end was cut by 6 bases, the J end by 0 bases, with 10 bases between. Germline CDR1 is SGHTA and CDR2 is FQGNSA. CDR3 length: 14 amino acids. This CDR3 is CASRGDISTDTQYF. CDR3 bases: TGTGCCAGCAGAGGGGACATCAGCACAGATACGCAGTATTTT.

This chain joins TRBV6-6 and TRBJ2-7; D is possibly TRBD1 (6 bases). The CDR3 sequence is 14 residues long. Trimming removed 4 bases at V and 5 bases at J, with 15 bases between. Germline V CDR1 and CDR2: MNHNY, SVGAGI (reference sequence). Here the CDR3 reads CASSSTGLLNEQYF. CDR3 in DNA: TGTGCCAGCAGTTCGACAGGTCTTCTCAACGAGCAGTACTTC.

V is TRBV7-2 and J is TRBJ2-4; D is unclear. V lost 1 base to trimming and J lost 5 bases, with 6 bases between them. Looked up from germline, CDR1 is SGHTA and CDR2 is FQGNSA. CDR3 length: 13 amino acids. Here the CDR3 DNA reads TGTGCCAGCAGCTTAGGACCCCAAAACATTCAGTACTTC. Translation: CASSLGPQNIQYF.

This clonotype was seen repeatedly, ten times or more. This chain joins TRBV7-2 and TRBJ2-3; D remains unclear. Trimming took 1 base from V and 2 from J, leaving 22 bases between them. Germline CDR1 SGHTA, CDR2 FQGNSA. This CDR3 region has 19 residues. The CDR3 is CASSLVATGVAGPTDTQYF. In DNA form, the CDR3 reads TGTGCCAGCAGCTTAGTTGCGACGGGTGTTGCAGGACCCACAGATACGCAGTATTTT.

The chain couples TRBV20-1 to TRBJ1-5; D perhaps matches TRBD1 (5 bases). The CDR3 is 13 amino acids. Trimming cost V 1 base and J 3 bases, with 7 bases left between them. The germline V gene encodes CDR1 DFQATT and CDR2 SNEGSKA (reference sequence). The CDR3 DNA follows: TGCAGTGCTAGAGGGGGCTTCAATCAGCCCCAGCATTTT. Translation gives CSARGGFNQPQHF.

The V and J genes are TRBV5-1 and TRBJ2-3; TRBD2 agrees at 7 bases. The CDR3 totals 15 residues. V lost 1 base, J lost 2 bases, and 4 bases stayed unmatched. Germline CDR1 reads SGHRS; CDR2 reads YFSETQ. CDR3 coding DNA: TGCGCCAGCAGCTTGATCCAGCGGGACACAGATACGCAGTATTTT. It codes for CASSLIQRDTDTQYF.

The CDR3 reads CSVDPTDSNTGELFF. CDR3 in DNA: TGCAGCGTTGACCCGACAGACTCGAACACCGGGGAGCTGTTTTTT. The genes are TRBV29-1 and TRBJ2-2; TRBD1 is a possible D gene (5 bases). CDR1 and CDR2 (germline): SQVTM, ANQGSEA. This CDR3 region has 15 residues. Deletions cut 3 bases from V and 0 bases from J, with 11 bases between.

The chain employs TRBV27 and TRBJ2-2; D might be TRBD2 (6 bases). Trimming stripped 5 bases from V and 8 bases from J, with 21 bases between. The CDR3 sequence is 16 residues long. CDR1 and CDR2 (germline): MNHEY, SMNVEV (reference sequence). DNA of the CDR3: TGTGCCAGCAGTCTACCGGGACTTCTAGATAGGGGGGAGCTGTTTTTT. It encodes CASSLPGLLDRGELFF.

This clonotype came up a few times. V gene TRBV5-1 combines with J gene TRBJ2-1; D tentatively reads TRBD1 or TRBD2 (5 bases each). Germline assignment: CDR1 SGHRS and CDR2 YFSETQ. V lost 4 bases to trimming and J lost 5 bases, with 16 bases between them. The CDR3 runs to 15 residues. The chain's CDR3 is CASSREGRRDNEQFF. The CDR3 DNA reads TGCGCCAGCAGCCGCGAGGGACGCAGAGACAATGAGCAGTTCTTC.

The rearrangement joins TRBV5-1 to TRBJ2-3, with 7 positions matching TRBD2. This CDR3 is built from 13 residues. The germline CDR1 and CDR2 sequences are SGHRS and YFSETQ. V gave up 4 bases and J gave up 6 bases; unmatched junction bases: 5. The CDR3, as DNA: TGCGCCAGCAGCCGGGGGGAGTTGGATACGCAGTATTTT. The encoded protein is CASSRGELDTQYF.